Below are 23 T cell receptor beta chains sequenced from a single sample in a study of blood T cell repertoires in COVID-19. Data came from immunoSEQ multiplex PCR; TCRdb stores just in-frame clones and leaves some out. This table has 150,000 to 200,000 clones, 85% to 90% appearing once. Sequenced: peripheral blood. All receptors derive from a woman between 70 and 85 years old with COVID-19, enrolled during active disease.

V and J are TRBV5-5 and TRBJ2-7, with 7 bases fitting TRBD2. The CDR3 has 15 amino acids. The V gene end was trimmed by 0 bases and the J gene end by 7 bases; junction bases not matched to a gene: 10. Germline V CDR1 and CDR2: SGHKS, YYEKEE (reference sequence). The CDR3 coding sequence is TGTGCCAGCAGCTTGGGACTAGCTCTCTTCGGGGAGCAGTACTTC. Amino acid sequence: CASSLGLALFGEQYF.

The V gene is TRBV27, the J gene TRBJ2-3; TRBD2 agrees at 11 bases. The V gene end was trimmed by 4 bases and the J gene end by 6 bases; junction bases not matched to a gene: 6. CDR1 and CDR2 from the germline V gene are MNHEY and SMNVEV (reference sequence). This CDR3 spans 15 amino acids. CDR3 in amino acids: CASSWSSGRADTQYF. CDR3 bases: TGTGCCAGCAGTTGGAGTAGCGGGAGGGCGGATACGCAGTATTTT.

The rearrangement uses TRBV7-2 and TRBJ1-2, with D possibly matching TRBD1 (6 bases). The V end was cut by 8 bases, the J end by 0 bases, with 16 bases between. The CDR3 length is 15 residues. Looked up from germline, CDR1 is SGHTA and CDR2 is FQGNSA. The CDR3 sequence is CASGLTGDTNYGYTF. The DNA for the CDR3 is TGTGCCAGCGGATTGACAGGAGATACTAACTATGGCTACACCTTC.

The rearrangement links TRBV27 to TRBJ2-5, with 7 bases identical to TRBD2. The CDR3 is made up of 17 amino acids. The J segment lost 1 base and the V segment lost 5 bases, leaving 13 bases of the junction unmatched. The V gene's germline CDR1 is MNHEY and CDR2 SMNVEV (reference sequence). The CDR3 DNA reads TGTGCCAGCAGTCCCGGCGGGCCTAGCGGACTCCAAGAGACCCAGTACTTC. Residues: CASSPGGPSGLQETQYF.

The V and J genes are TRBV12-3 or TRBV12-4 and TRBJ2-1; tentative D call: TRBD2 (5 bases). V lost 3 bases and J 7 bases, leaving 7 bases between the germline ends. The CDR3 is 12 residues long. The CDR3 coding sequence is TGTGCCAGCAGTTTCACGGGGAATGAGCAGTTCTTC. This translates into CASSFTGNEQFF.

V and J are TRBV19 and TRBJ1-5; 11 bases agree with TRBD1. The V gene's germline CDR1 is LNHDA and CDR2 SQIVND (reference sequence). V was pared by 5 bases and J by 1 base, with 7 bases of the junction left unmatched. This CDR3 contains 17 residues. Written as DNA, the CDR3 is TGTGCCAGTAGTCTCAGGACAGGGGGCCCAAGCAATCAGCCCCAGCATTTT. Amino acids: CASSLRTGGPSNQPQHF.

V gene TRBV13 combines with J gene TRBJ1-2, with 9 bases identical to TRBD1. Trimming took 1 base from V and 7 from J; bases not matched to a gene: 10. In germline, CDR1 is PRHDT, CDR2 FYEKMQ (reference sequence). The CDR3 totals 16 residues. CDR3 nucleotide sequence: TGTGCCAGCAGCTTAGAGGGACAGGGCGTTTCAGCTGGCTACACCTTC. It translates to CASSLEGQGVSAGYTF.

The chain joins TRBV27 to TRBJ2-2, with 8 bases fitting TRBD1. This CDR3 is built from 14 residues. Germline values: CDR1 MNHEY, CDR2 SMNVEV (reference sequence). Trimming at V came to 3 bases and at J to 5 bases, leaving 2 bases not matched to a gene. This CDR3 is CASSFRGQTGELFF. The CDR3 DNA follows: TGTGCCAGCAGTTTCAGGGGGCAGACCGGGGAGCTGTTTTTT.

The chain is built from TRBV3-1 (or the pseudogene TRBV3-2) and TRBJ1-2; D possibly corresponds to TRBD1 (5 bases). This CDR3 has 14 residues. Per the germline V gene, CDR1 is LGHDT and CDR2 is YNNKEL (reference sequence). V was clipped by 0 bases and J by 4 bases, with 9 bases between them. Here the CDR3 reads CASSQDRGGYGYTF. The DNA for the CDR3 is TGTGCCAGCAGCCAAGATCGGGGGGGCTATGGCTACACCTTC.

The gene calls are TRBV4-2 and TRBJ2-6; D not certain. This CDR3 is built from 18 residues. V was shortened by 0 bases and J by 0 bases, with 12 bases between the two germline ends. CDR1 and CDR2 from the germline V gene are LGHNA and YNFKEQ. The DNA for the CDR3 is TGTGCCAGCAGCCAAGAAATAATTCGGAGCTCTGGGGCCAACGTCCTGACTTTC. Amino acid sequence: CASSQEIIRSSGANVLTF.

The CDR3 DNA sequence: TGTGCCAGCAGTGTTGCTTTTGAACGACAGGGGGTAGATCAGCCCCAGCATTTT. Translation gives CASSVAFERQGVDQPQHF. The chain joins TRBV2 to TRBJ1-5, with 9 bases identical to TRBD1. CDR1 is SNHLY, CDR2 FYNNEI, per germline. This CDR3 is 18 amino acids long. Unmatched junction bases numbered 15, after V lost 4 bases and J lost 5 bases.

This chain joins TRBV4-2 and TRBJ1-4; 10 bases line up with TRBD1. J lost 5 bases, V lost 4 bases, and 4 bases had no gene match. The germline gives CDR1 LGHNA, CDR2 YNFKEQ. The CDR3 is made up of 15 amino acids. The CDR3 region has the DNA TGTGCCAGCAGCCCAGGGACAGGGGAAAATGAAAAACTGTTTTTT. It specifies CASSPGTGENEKLFF.

The V and J genes are TRBV11-2 and TRBJ1-3; D perhaps matches TRBD1 (6 bases). The CDR3 totals 16 residues. The V and J ends lost 0 bases and 4 bases respectively, with 13 bases between them. Per the germline V gene, CDR1 is SGHAT and CDR2 is FQNNGV. CDR3 bases: TGTGCCAGCAGCTTAGAACAGGGCGTTCCCGGAAACACCATATATTTT. Amino acids: CASSLEQGVPGNTIYF. The full variable domain, its missing parts supplied by reference TRBV11-2 and TRBJ1-3, is EAGVAQSPRYKIIEKRQSVAFWCNPISGHATLYWYQQILGQGPKLLIQFQNNGVVDDSQLPKDRFSAERLKGVDSTLKIQPAKLEDSAVYLCASSLEQGVPGNTIYFGEGSWLTVV.

The gene calls are TRBV10-3 and TRBJ1-2; 8 nucleotides line up with TRBD1. The V and J ends lost 4 bases and 7 bases, in that order; junction bases with no gene match: 5. The CDR3 consists of 13 residues. The germline V gene encodes CDR1 ENHRY and CDR2 SYGVKD. The CDR3: CAISGGQEGGYTF. The CDR3 coding sequence is TGTGCCATCAGTGGGGGACAGGAGGGTGGCTACACCTTC.

The rearrangement links TRBV3-1 (or the pseudogene TRBV3-2) to TRBJ2-7; TRBD2 agrees at 14 bases. The CDR3 spans 16 residues. Germline V gene sequence: CDR1 LGHDT, CDR2 YNNKEL (reference sequence). V was clipped by 2 bases and J by 3 bases; unmatched bases: 3. CDR3 nucleotide sequence: TGTGCCAGCAGCCAACGGGGACTAGCGGGAGTCTACGAGCAGTACTTC. This gives the protein CASSQRGLAGVYEQYF.

The CDR3 loop reads CSFRDLGDTQYF. The DNA for the CDR3 is TGCAGCTTCAGGGATTTGGGCGATACGCAGTATTTT. V gene TRBV29-1 combines with J gene TRBJ2-3; perhaps TRBD1 as D (5 bases). V was shortened by 8 bases and J by 6 bases, with 15 bases between the two germline ends. Germline CDR1 and CDR2: SQVTM and ANQGSEA. This CDR3 has 12 amino acids.

This clone occurred a few times. The chain uses TRBV19 and TRBJ1-1; no reliable D call. Trimming took 10 bases from V and 7 from J, leaving 16 bases between them. From germline, CDR1 is LNHDA and CDR2 SQIVND (reference sequence). This CDR3 has 12 residues. CDR3: CATGHGRREAFF. CDR3 bases: TGTGCCACTGGGCATGGGAGGCGTGAAGCTTTCTTT. Looking up the rest from reference TRBV19 and TRBJ1-1 gives the full variable domain: DGGITQSPKYLFRKEGQNVTLSCEQNLNHDAMYWYRQDPGQGLRLIYYSQIVNDFQKGDIAEGYSVSREKKESFPLTVTSAQKNPTAFYLCATGHGRREAFFGQGTRLTVV.

The chain is built from TRBV10-3 and TRBJ1-2; 9 nucleotides match TRBD1. V shed 4 bases, J shed 2 bases, and the junction held 5 bases outside the gene matches. Germline values: CDR1 ENHRY, CDR2 SYGVKD. This CDR3 spans 15 amino acids. The DNA for the CDR3 is TGTGCCATCAGTGCGAGGGACAGGGAAAACTATGGCTACACCTTC. It specifies CAISARDRENYGYTF.

This clone appeared a few times. The chain couples TRBV28 to TRBJ1-6, with 10 nucleotides matching TRBD1. CDR3 size: 19 residues. Germline CDR1 MDHEN, CDR2 SYDVKM. Trimming removed 5 bases from V and 7 bases from J; junction bases left unmatched: 17. The DNA of the CDR3 is TGTGCCAGCAGTACGAAAGCCGGGACAGGGGACCTCGTAAATTCACCCCTCCACTTT. Residues: CASSTKAGTGDLVNSPLHF.

The chain combines TRBV23-1 with TRBJ2-7; 10 nucleotides align to TRBD2. TRBV23-1 is flagged as an ORF with uncertain function. The CDR3 loop spans 13 amino acids. Germline trimming cut 5 bases from V and 5 bases from J; bases unmatched to any gene: 3. The CDR3 region is CASSSGRGDEQYF. CDR3 DNA sequence: TGCGCCAGCAGTAGCGGGAGGGGTGACGAGCAGTACTTC.

The chain recombines TRBV18 with TRBJ2-7, with D possibly TRBD1 on 7 matching bases. The V and J ends lost 0 bases and 6 bases respectively, with 18 bases between them. CDR3 size: 16 residues. In germline, CDR1 is KGHSH, CDR2 LQKENI. CDR3 sequence (DNA): TGTGCCAGCTCACCACCGGGAGGCAGGGGGAGTTCCGAGCAGTACTTC. Protein sequence: CASSPPGGRGSSEQYF.

The CDR3 DNA follows: TGTGCCAGCAGCTCGACAGGGGGCGCCTTGAATGAGCAGTTCTTC. The encoded protein is CASSSTGGALNEQFF. The V gene is TRBV7-2, the J gene TRBJ2-1, with 10 bases lining up with TRBD1. The ends lost 4 bases at V and 7 bases at J; junction bases unmatched: 7. Germline V CDR1 and CDR2: SGHTA, FQGNSA. The CDR3 totals 15 residues.

This rearrangement joins TRBV12-3 or TRBV12-4 to TRBJ2-7; D might be TRBD1 (6 bases). There are 13 residues in the CDR3. The V and J ends lost 6 bases and 1 base respectively, with 10 bases between them. The CDR3 is CASRKGGSYEQYF. DNA of the CDR3: TGTGCCAGCAGGAAAGGGGGATCCTACGAGCAGTACTTC.